Listed below are T cell receptor beta chains from one sample, sequenced in a study of beta chain features in type 1 diabetes. Sequencing was performed with immunoSEQ multiplex PCR; in TCRdb, only in-frame clones are kept and a portion is missing. In the table there are approximately 330,000 clones, roughly 11% of which are singletons. Sequenced input: naive CD4+ T cells from blood. These receptors came from a woman in her thirties in good health. Both conserved end residues are part of each CDR3. D genes are given only for firm matches. The size entry is marked missing in some rows and otherwise reads once, few, many or a size class.

J gene	V gene	clone size	D gene	CDR3 DNA	CDR3 protein
TRBJ2-4	TRBV7-2	-	TRBD2	TGTGCCAGCAGCTTAGACTCAGGACTAGCGGGAGAAAACATTCAGTACTTC	CASSLDSGLAGENIQYF
TRBJ2-7	TRBV5-4	few	TRBD2	TGTGCCAGCAGCCCTAGCGGGAGTGTCTACGAGCAGTACTTC	CASSPSGSVYEQYF
TRBJ2-1	TRBV20-1	-	-	TGCAGTGTTTACTCCTACAATGAGCAGTTCTTC	CSVYSYNEQFF
TRBJ2-5	TRBV4-2	few	TRBD2	TGTGCCAGCAGCCAAGTACAAGGACTAGCGGGAGATAAAGAGACCCAGTACTTC	CASSQVQGLAGDKETQYF
TRBJ1-2	TRBV6-7	few	TRBD1	TGTGCCAGCAGTGCCTCCGGGACAGGGGATGGCTACACCTTC	CASSASGTGDGYTF
TRBJ2-1	TRBV11-2	-	-	TGTGCCAGCAGCTTAGGAGGGGGCTCCTACAATGAGCAGTTCTTC	CASSLGGGSYNEQFF
TRBJ2-7	TRBV30	-	TRBD2	TGTGCCTGGAGTGTTTTAGCGGGAGCCCTCGGCGAGCAGTACTTC	CAWSVLAGALGEQYF
TRBJ1-5	TRBV27	-	-	TGTGCCAGCAGTAGGACTGGGAATCAGCCCCAGCATTTT	CASSRTGNQPQHF
TRBJ1-2	TRBV6-4	few	-	TGTGCCAGCAGTGACTCCCAAGGAGGGTCGGACTACACCTTC	CASSDSQGGSDYTF
TRBJ1-2	TRBV6-5	few	-	TGTGCCAGCATCCGGGGAGTCCATGGCTACACCTTC	CASIRGVHGYTF
TRBJ2-1	TRBV30	-	TRBD2	TGTGCCTGGCGGCGGGAGGGCCTTCGCAGCTCCTACAATGAGCAGTTCTTC	CAWRREGLRSSYNEQFF
TRBJ1-2	TRBV6-4	few	-	TGTGCCAGCAGTGACTCGTCCGGAGTCTATGGCTACACCTTC	CASSDSSGVYGYTF
TRBJ2-7	TRBV6-4	-	TRBD1	TGTGCCAGCAGGACAGGGATGGTGAAGTGCGAGCAGTACTTC	CASRTGMVKCEQYF
TRBJ1-2	TRBV25-1	-	-	TGTGCCAGCACTCGAGCGGGGGAAAGTGGCTACACCTTC	CASTRAGESGYTF
TRBJ2-7	TRBV6-5	-	TRBD2	TGTGCCAGCAGTAATAGACTAGCCCTCGAGCAGTACTTC	CASSNRLALEQYF
TRBJ2-2	TRBV28	few	-	TGTGCCAGCAGACACGACAGCTTAGAGCTGTTTTTT	CASRHDSLELFF
TRBJ1-2	TRBV30	-	TRBD1	TGTGCCTGGATTCCCGACAGGGGATCGGTCATCACTCTTCATGGCTACACCTTC	CAWIPDRGSVITLHGYTF
TRBJ2-3	TRBV28	few	-	TGTGCCAGCAGTTTATCCAGCGCGGGAACCACAGATACGCAGTATTTT	CASSLSSAGTTDTQYF
TRBJ1-2	TRBV4-3	few	TRBD1	TGCGCCAGCAGCCAAGACCTTTTGACAGGGTGGGGTTCGAGCTACACCTTC	CASSQDLLTGWGSSYTF
TRBJ2-2	TRBV5-1	-	-	TGCGCCAGCAGCGTCCCACGACAGCCGAACACCGGGGAGCTGTTTTTT	CASSVPRQPNTGELFF
TRBJ2-1	TRBV28	few	TRBD2	TGTGCCAGCAGGACCCCCCGGACTAGCGGGAAGTACAATGAGCAGTTCTTC	CASRTPRTSGKYNEQFF
TRBJ2-5	TRBV4-1	few	-	TGCGCCAGCAGCCAAGAAGAGACTTCAGAGACCCAGTACTTC	CASSQEETSETQYF
TRBJ2-3	TRBV27	-	-	TGTGCCAGCAGTCGGGACTCCCCTAGATTAGCCGCTAGCACAGATACGCAGTATTTT	CASSRDSPRLAASTDTQYF
TRBJ1-2	TRBV28	once	-	TGTGCCAGCAGTTTATCGCAGGAAAACTATGGCTACACCTTC	CASSLSQENYGYTF
TRBJ2-1	TRBV18	-	TRBD2	TGTGCCAGCTCCCTCTCTAGCGGGACGGTCAATGAGCAGTTCTTC	CASSLSSGTVNEQFF
TRBJ2-1	TRBV7-6	few	-	TGTGCCAGCAGCTTAGGCGCTTACAATGAGCAGTTCTTC	CASSLGAYNEQFF
TRBJ1-1	TRBV7-3	-	-	TGTGCCAGCAGCAAAGGACTGGGCACTGAAGCTTTCTTT	CASSKGLGTEAFF
TRBJ2-1	TRBV10-3	few	TRBD2	TGTGCCATCAGTGCTAGCGGGAGCAATGAGCAGTTCTTC	CAISASGSNEQFF
TRBJ2-3	TRBV6-6	-	TRBD2	TGTGCCAGCAGACCCGTAGCGGGGTACACAGATACGCAGTATTTT	CASRPVAGYTDTQYF
TRBJ1-5	TRBV7-2	few	-	TGTGCCAGCAGCTTAGATAGGGGAATCAATCAGCCCCAGCATTTT	CASSLDRGINQPQHF
TRBJ1-5	TRBV29-1	few	-	TGCAGCGTCGGACATAGCAATCAGCCCCAGCATTTT	CSVGHSNQPQHF
TRBJ2-3	TRBV14	few	TRBD2	TGTGCCAGCAGCCAAGAAATCCTGGCGGGAGCAGATACGCAGTATTTT	CASSQEILAGADTQYF
TRBJ2-3	TRBV5-4	few	TRBD2	TGTGCCAGCAGCCGGGGACTAGCGGGAGGTTCCTCAGATACGCAGTATTTT	CASSRGLAGGSSDTQYF
TRBJ2-3	TRBV5-4	few	TRBD2	TGTGCCAGCAGCCCAATGAGTCCGCGGGAGGGCCTTTTTGGATCGCAGTATTTT	CASSPMSPREGLFGSQYF
TRBJ2-2	TRBV30	-	TRBD2	TGTGCCTGGTTCCGACTAGCGGGAGCCGGGGAGCTGTTTTTT	CAWFRLAGAGELFF
TRBJ2-1	TRBV5-1	few	TRBD2	TGCGCCAGCAGCTTAACACTAGCGGGAGAATCGTTCTTC	CASSLTLAGESFF
TRBJ1-2	TRBV5-1	few	TRBD1	TGCGCCAGCAGCTTTGCAGGGGGCGCGGACTATGGCTACACCTTC	CASSFAGGADYGYTF
TRBJ1-1	TRBV28	few	TRBD1	TGTGCCAGCAGTTTCGGGGACAGGCTGAACACTGAAGCTTTCTTT	CASSFGDRLNTEAFF
TRBJ2-1	TRBV30	few	-	TGTGCCTGGAGTGTTACGAGCTCCTACAATGAGCAGTTCTTC	CAWSVTSSYNEQFF
TRBJ1-5	TRBV7-9	-	TRBD1	TGTGCCAGCAGCTTAGACCCCAGGGGGTCTCAGCATTTT	CASSLDPRGSQHF
TRBJ1-1	TRBV7-3	-	-	TGTGCCAGCAGCCCGGAGGGCAGGGACACTGAAGCTTTCTTT	CASSPEGRDTEAFF
TRBJ2-7	TRBV11-1	-	TRBD2	TGTGCCAGCAGCTTAGAAAGCGGGAGGGCCCGTGAGCAGTACTTC	CASSLESGRAREQYF
TRBJ2-1	TRBV20-1	-	TRBD1	TGCAGTGCGGGGACAGGGAGGGAGCAGTTCTTC	CSAGTGREQFF
TRBJ1-1	TRBV18	-	-	TGTGCCAGCTCGGACAGCACTGAAGCTTTCTTT	CASSDSTEAFF
TRBJ2-1	TRBV7-3	-	-	TGTGCCAGCAGCTTACAGGGGGGTGTGGGGAATGAGCAGTTCTTC	CASSLQGGVGNEQFF
TRBJ2-7	TRBV15	few	TRBD1	TGTGCCACCAGCAGAGGACAGGGGGAAGGCGAGCAGTACTTC	CATSRGQGEGEQYF
TRBJ2-1	TRBV11-3	few	TRBD2	TGTGCCAGCAGCTTAGAAGCGGGATCTTACAATGAGCAGTTCTTC	CASSLEAGSYNEQFF
TRBJ2-4	TRBV5-1	few	TRBD2	TGCGCCAGCAGCGACGAGCGGGAGGGGATCAAAAACATTCAGTACTTC	CASSDEREGIKNIQYF
TRBJ1-5	TRBV30	-	-	TGTGCCTGGGGGGGACAAGGCCCGAAGCCCCAGCATTTT	CAWGGQGPKPQHF
TRBJ2-2	TRBV15	few	TRBD2	TGTGCCACCAGTAGACTAGCGGGAGTTACCGGGGAGCTGTTTTTT	CATSRLAGVTGELFF
TRBJ2-2	TRBV7-9	-	-	TGTGCCAGCAGCTACCCACAGAGCACCGGGGAGCTGTTTTTT	CASSYPQSTGELFF
TRBJ1-5	TRBV7-2	-	-	TGTGCCAGCAGCTTAGTCCGGGGGCAGCCCCAGCATTTT	CASSLVRGQPQHF
TRBJ2-1	TRBV7-2	few	TRBD2	TGTGCCAGCAGCAGTAGACTAGCTCCGGGGCATAATGAGCAGTTCTTC	CASSSRLAPGHNEQFF
TRBJ1-2	TRBV18	-	TRBD1	TGTGCCAGTTCGGACAGGGGTTCGACTAACTATGGCTACACCTTC	CASSDRGSTNYGYTF
TRBJ2-5	TRBV2	-	TRBD2	TGTGCCGGCGGTGCGGGAGGGCCCGGTGGAGAGACCCAGTACTTC	CAGGAGGPGGETQYF
TRBJ1-1	TRBV19	few	-	TGTGCCAGTAGTATAGATCCGAGGGACATCCCGGGGACTTTCTTT	CASSIDPRDIPGTFF
TRBJ2-5	TRBV7-3	few	-	TGTGCCAGCAGCCTCTCGGGAGCCCAAGAGACCCAGTACTTC	CASSLSGAQETQYF
TRBJ2-1	TRBV5-1	few	TRBD1	TGCGCCAGCAGCTTGCGCCAGGGGGTTGGTAATGAGCAGTTCTTC	CASSLRQGVGNEQFF
TRBJ2-1	TRBV4-1	-	-	TGCGCCAGCAGCCTCCTCCTAATCGCCAATGAGCAGTTCTTC	CASSLLLIANEQFF